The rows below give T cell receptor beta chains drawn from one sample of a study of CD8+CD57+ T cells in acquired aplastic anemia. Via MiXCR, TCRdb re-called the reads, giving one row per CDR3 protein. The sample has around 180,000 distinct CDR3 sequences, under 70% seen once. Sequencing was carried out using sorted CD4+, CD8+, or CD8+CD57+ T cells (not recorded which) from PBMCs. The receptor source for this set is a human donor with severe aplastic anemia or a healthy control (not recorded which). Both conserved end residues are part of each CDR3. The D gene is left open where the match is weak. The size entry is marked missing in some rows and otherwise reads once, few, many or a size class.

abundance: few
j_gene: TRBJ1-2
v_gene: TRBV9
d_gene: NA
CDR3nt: TGTGCCATCAGTGGGCCGCAGGGATTGGACTATGGCTACACCTTC
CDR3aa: CAISGPQGLDYGYTF

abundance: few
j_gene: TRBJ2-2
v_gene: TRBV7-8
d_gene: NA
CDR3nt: TGTGCCAGCAGCTTAGAAGGTTTCAGGGAGCTGTTTTTT
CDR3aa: CASSLEGFRELFF

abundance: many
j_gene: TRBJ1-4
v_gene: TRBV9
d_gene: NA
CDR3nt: TGTGCCAGCAGCCCAACAACTAATGAAAAACTGTTTTTT
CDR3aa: CASSPTTNEKLFF

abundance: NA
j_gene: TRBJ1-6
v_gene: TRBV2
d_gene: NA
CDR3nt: TGTGCCAGCAGCCCTCTCGAGGGGATGGGAAATTCACCCCTCCACTTT
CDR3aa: CASSPLEGMGNSPLHF

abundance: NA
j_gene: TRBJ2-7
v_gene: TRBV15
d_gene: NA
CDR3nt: TGTGCCACCAGCAGAGATAGGTACGAGCAGTACTTC
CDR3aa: CATSRDRYEQYF

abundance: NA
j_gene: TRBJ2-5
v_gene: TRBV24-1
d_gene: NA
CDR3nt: TGTGCCACCAGTGACTCATCCCGGGGGTCAGAGACCCAGTACTTC
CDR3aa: CATSDSSRGSETQYF

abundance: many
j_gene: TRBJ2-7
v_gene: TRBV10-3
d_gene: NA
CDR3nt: TGTGCCATCAGTGAGTCGACGGACAGCACCTACGAGCAGTACTTC
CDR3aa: CAISESTDSTYEQYF

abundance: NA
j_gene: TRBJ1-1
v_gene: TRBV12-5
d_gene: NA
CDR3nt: TGTGCTAGTGGCCGATTCACTGAAGCTTTCTTT
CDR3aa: CASGRFTEAFF

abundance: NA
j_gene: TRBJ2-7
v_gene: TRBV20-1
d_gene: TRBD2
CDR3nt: TGCAGTGCATCGACTAGCGGGAGGGGGTACGAGCAGTACTTC
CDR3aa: CSASTSGRGYEQYF

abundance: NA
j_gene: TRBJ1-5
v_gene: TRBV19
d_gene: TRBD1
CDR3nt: TGTGCCAGTAGTGAGACAGGGTGGAATCAGCCCCAGCATTTT
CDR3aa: CASSETGWNQPQHF

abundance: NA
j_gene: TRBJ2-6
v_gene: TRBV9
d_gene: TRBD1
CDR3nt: TGTGCCAGCAGCGGATGGACAGGGGCTGGGGCCAACGTCCTGACTTTC
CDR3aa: CASSGWTGAGANVLTF

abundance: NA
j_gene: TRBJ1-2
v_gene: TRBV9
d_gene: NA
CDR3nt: TGTGCCAGCAGCCCTGGGGACTCAGCTAACTATGGCTACACCTTC
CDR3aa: CASSPGDSANYGYTF

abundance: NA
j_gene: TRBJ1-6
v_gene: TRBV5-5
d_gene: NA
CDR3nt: TGTGCCAGCAGCTTGTCAGGTCTCAGTAATTCACCCCTCCACTTT
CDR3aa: CASSLSGLSNSPLHF

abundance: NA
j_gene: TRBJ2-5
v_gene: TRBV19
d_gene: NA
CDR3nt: TGTGCCAGTAGTCCGGGACCCCAAGAGACCCAGTACTTC
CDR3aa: CASSPGPQETQYF

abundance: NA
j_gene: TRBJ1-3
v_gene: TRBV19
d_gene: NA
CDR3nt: TGTGCCAGTATCACAGGTGGTGGAAACACCATATATTTT
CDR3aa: CASITGGGNTIYF

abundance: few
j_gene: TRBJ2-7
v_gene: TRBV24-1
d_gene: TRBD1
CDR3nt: TGTGCCACCAGTGACGATCGGGGGACAGGGTACAACGAGCAGTACTTC
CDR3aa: CATSDDRGTGYNEQYF

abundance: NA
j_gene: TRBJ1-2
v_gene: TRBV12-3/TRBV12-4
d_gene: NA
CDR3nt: TGTGCCAGCAGTTGGAACAGGAACTATGGCTACACCTTC
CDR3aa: CASSWNRNYGYTF

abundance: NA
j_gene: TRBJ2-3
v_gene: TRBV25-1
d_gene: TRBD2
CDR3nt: TGTGCCAGCAGGGGGGGGCGGGGGGGGCGCACAGATACGCAGTATTTT
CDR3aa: CASRGGRGGRTDTQYF

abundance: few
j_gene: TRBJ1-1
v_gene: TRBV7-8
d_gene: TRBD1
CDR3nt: TGTGCCAGCAGCTCCACCGGACAGGGGGCGCGGGCTTTCTTT
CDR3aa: CASSSTGQGARAFF

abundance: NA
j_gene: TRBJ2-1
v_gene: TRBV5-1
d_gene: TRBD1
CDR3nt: TGCGCCAGCAGCTTGGGACAGGGTGTATACAATGAGCAGTTCTTC
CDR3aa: CASSLGQGVYNEQFF

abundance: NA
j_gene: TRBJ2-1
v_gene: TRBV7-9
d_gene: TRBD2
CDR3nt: TGTGCCAGCAGCCAGAGGGAGGGCTCCTACAATGAGCAGTTCTTC
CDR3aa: CASSQREGSYNEQFF

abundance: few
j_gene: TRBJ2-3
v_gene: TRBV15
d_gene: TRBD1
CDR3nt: TGTGCCACCAGCGGACGGACAGGGCGGCTCCGTGGCACAGATACGCAGTATTTT
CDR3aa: CATSGRTGRLRGTDTQYF